Presented here are 8 T cell receptor beta chains from one specimen sequenced in a study of CXCR3-negative and CXCR3-positive naive CD8 T cells (dated by TCRdb to about 2019). What the authors observed across the whole study: TRB CDR3s from CXCR3-positive naive cells showed higher hydrophobicity (lower Kidera factor 4), lower energy, and higher strength and volume indices than CXCR3-negative naive cells.

These receptors' antigens are unknown. The data were produced on a NextSeq 550. The Human TCR Profiling Kit (MiLaboratory) was used to prepare UMI-labeled 5' RACE TRB cDNA libraries. TCRdb reanalyzed the reads, keeping one entry per CDR3 protein sequence and omitting DNA. In this sample's table one finds 150,000 to 170,000 distinct CDR3 sequences. The top ten constitute approximately 0.46% of the sample. The source material was naive CXCR3+ CD8+ T cells from blood. The sample's cell subset or site label is to be understood as: CD45RO-CCR7+CD27+CD95- naive CD8+ T cells expressing CXCR3 (TNR3+). The receptors stem from a human donor in good health. Some clones in this sample may be carry-over from other donors' samples.

V is TRBV7-6 and J is TRBJ2-7; as DNA is missing, the TRBD1 call by TCRdb cannot be tested. From germline, CDR1 is SGHVS and CDR2 FNYEAQ. The CDR3 is 19 residues long. The CDR3 spells CASSSDRAGRRGLPYEQYF.

This chain joins TRBV12-3 or TRBV12-4 and TRBJ2-1; TCRdb's assignment of TRBD1 cannot be checked, as there is no DNA. The CDR3 sequence is 12 residues long. This chain's CDR3 is CASSLGQPEQFF.

The J gene is TRBJ2-5, the V gene TRBV4-2; TCRdb calls TRBD1, which cannot be checked without DNA. Germline V gene sequence: CDR1 LGHNA, CDR2 YNFKEQ. The CDR3 is made up of 16 amino acids. This CDR3 is CASSQDPGQGAETQYF.

The rearrangement joins TRBV6-2 or TRBV6-3 to TRBJ1-1. The CDR3 covers 19 residues. Germline V lookup: CDR1 MNHEY, CDR2 SVGEGT. The CDR3 here is CASSSGTAALLFMNTEAFF.

The chain links TRBV12-3 or TRBV12-4 to TRBJ2-7; TCRdb gives TRBD1 as the D gene, but with no DNA this cannot be confirmed. The CDR3 runs 12 residues. CDR3 amino acids: CASSFSGNEQYF.

V usage is TRBV4-3 and J usage is TRBJ2-7; absent DNA, TCRdb's TRBD1 call cannot be checked. In germline, CDR1 is LGHNA, CDR2 YSLEER. The CDR3 runs 17 residues. CDR3 region: CASSHTSSGTGAHEQYF.

V and J are TRBV4-1 and TRBJ2-5. Germline loops: CDR1 MGHRA, CDR2 YSYEKL. The CDR3 is 16 residues long. The CDR3 protein is CASSQDASPLRETQYF.

The chain employs TRBV4-1 and TRBJ2-5; there is no DNA to check the TCRdb D call of TRBD1. CDR1 and CDR2 (germline): MGHRA, YSYEKL. The CDR3 has 17 residues. CDR3 amino acids: CASSQEPPLGNQETQYF.